Included here is one T cell receptor (beta chain) sequence, with context. One entry per CDR3 protein, called by TCRdb with MiXCR from the 5' RACE reads. The sample has 1.5 million to 2 million distinct CDR3 sequences, less than 40% seen once. The data stem from a study of identical twins. The CDR3 spans 15 residues. The ends were cut back, 3 bases at V and 0 bases at J, with 9 bases in the middle. The germline gives CDR1 MDHEN, CDR2 SYDVKM. Sequencing was done on a sample of cord blood. The receptor comes from a newborn girl in good health. The chain recombines TRBV28 with TRBJ1-5; D remains ambiguous. As DNA, the CDR3 is TGTGCCAGCAGTTTCCCGGACTCTAGCAATCAGCCCCAGCATTTT. It yields the protein CASSFPDSSNQPQHF.